This T cell receptor (beta chain) was sequenced during a study of T-cell reconstitution after alpha-beta-depleted transplantation in children. General study points: It was reported that alpha-beta T cells came from several hundred expanded graft clones (about two months after transplant).

V gave up 5 bases and J gave up 4 bases; unmatched junction bases: 14. The CDR3 spans 16 residues. Germline V gene sequence: CDR1 SGHRS, CDR2 YFSETQ. To note about this clonotype: Its antigen is unknown.

Unique molecular identifiers featured in how the TCRbeta library was prepared. One entry per CDR3 protein, called by TCRdb with MiXCR from the PCR reads. This table holds roughly 420,000 distinct CDR3 sequences, 15% to 20% found once. The sequencing here drew on PBMCs, mostly from graft donor cells, taken 360 days after TCRalphabeta/CD19-depleted stem cell transplant. The V and J genes are TRBV5-1 and TRBJ2-7, with 8 positions matching TRBD1. This clonotype was obtained from a boy younger than two who had a stem cell transplant for Wiskott-Aldrich syndrome, so the T cells may come from the graft donor. Here the CDR3 reads CASSFSIWQGAYEQYF. Written as DNA, the CDR3 is TGCGCCAGCAGTTTTTCGATATGGCAGGGGGCGTACGAGCAGTACTTC.